The rows below give T cell receptor beta chains drawn from one sample of a study of blood T cell repertoires in COVID-19. Measured with immunoSEQ multiplex PCR; TCRdb has only the in-frame clones, and not every one. The sample shows 250,000 to 300,000 clones, 91% of them seen only once. Specimen: PBMCs or T cells enriched from blood (not recorded which). The origin of the receptors is a human donor in a cohort exposed to, infected with or recovered from COVID-19 (not recorded which). The donor label of this sample is uncertain. The CDR3 runs from the conserved cysteine through the conserved F or W.

v_call	j_call	cdr3_aa
TRBV19	TRBJ2-7	CASSIVGAGQVPYEQYF
TRBV5-6	TRBJ1-1	CASSSPKTGTYTEAFF
TRBV28	TRBJ1-3	CASSLGGLKGNTIYF
TRBV6-1	TRBJ1-5	CASSEIRRGNQPQHF
TRBV9	TRBJ2-1	CASSVGPSGVNEQFF
TRBV4-1	TRBJ2-5	CASSATGEETQYF
TRBV11-2	TRBJ2-7	CASSLSSYEQYF
TRBV10-3	TRBJ2-1	CAISAGTRVIDEQFF
TRBV5-1	TRBJ2-6	CASSHRGRTGANVLTF
TRBV6-1	TRBJ1-2	CASSEGLTNYGYTF
TRBV9	TRBJ2-3	CASSVELAGVGDTQYF
TRBV6-4	TRBJ1-2	CASKKGGSGYGYTF
TRBV7-9	TRBJ2-3	CASSSLQGATDTQYF
TRBV4-2	TRBJ2-7	CASSLGTGIPYEQYF
TRBV6-5	TRBJ1-5	CASLPRDRGTQPQHF
TRBV4-1	TRBJ1-3	CASSVDSSSGNTIYF
TRBV30	TRBJ1-1	CAWGRQGSTEAFF
TRBV7-9	TRBJ2-3	CASSLLLAGEVDTQYF
TRBV5-4	TRBJ1-2	CASTLGQGTLNYGYTF
TRBV18	TRBJ1-1	CASSPRVGRIPAEAFF
TRBV7-8	TRBJ1-5	CASSFGRDRNQPQHF
TRBV30	TRBJ1-3	CAWSVGASSGNTIYF
TRBV30	TRBJ1-4	CAWSLTGQRNEKLFF
TRBV5-1	TRBJ2-3	CASSLGLAVGKGTDTQYF
TRBV10-1	TRBJ2-1	CASSSREQYNEQFF
TRBV12-5	TRBJ1-4	CASGLRRGLFSFLPATNEKLFF
TRBV30	TRBJ1-1	CAWSYRGSNTEAFF
TRBV12-3/TRBV12-4	TRBJ1-5	CASSFNGIQPQHF
TRBV18	TRBJ1-4	CASSPERATNEKLFF
TRBV7-2	TRBJ2-1	CASSQDGSWFF
TRBV4-1	TRBJ1-1	CASSQSEEAFF
TRBV29-1	TRBJ1-5	CSVAEDASNQPQHF
TRBV27	TRBJ1-1	CASSIATNTEAFF
TRBV6-5	TRBJ1-6	CASSFLQGRNSPLHF
TRBV20-1	TRBJ1-1	CSASDRVLNTEAFF
TRBV4-1	TRBJ2-3	CASSQVSGSTDTQYF
TRBV28	TRBJ2-1	CASSLELRGNEQFF
TRBV6-1	TRBJ2-4	CASSDEQGAPQNIQYF
TRBV7-6	TRBJ2-3	CASSLRVRGTRGDTQYF
TRBV6-5	TRBJ2-3	CASSSQTRENTDTQYF
TRBV9	TRBJ1-5	CASSDLINRGRSNQPQHF
TRBV5-6	TRBJ2-1	CASSFFGQGLTYNEQFF
TRBV2	TRBJ1-5	CASSEVYSNQPQHF
TRBV4-2	TRBJ1-4	CASSQDLEGEKEKLFF
TRBV19	TRBJ2-3	CASTLMHGGDTQYF
TRBV6-6	TRBJ1-6	CASSSWTGTGTSPLHF
TRBV7-2	TRBJ2-3	CASDPRGYLDTQYF
TRBV7-9	TRBJ1-2	CASSFLDRGKSGYTF
TRBV20-1	TRBJ1-2	CSASDRPGMGYTF
TRBV11-2	TRBJ1-5	CASSFYSNQPQHF